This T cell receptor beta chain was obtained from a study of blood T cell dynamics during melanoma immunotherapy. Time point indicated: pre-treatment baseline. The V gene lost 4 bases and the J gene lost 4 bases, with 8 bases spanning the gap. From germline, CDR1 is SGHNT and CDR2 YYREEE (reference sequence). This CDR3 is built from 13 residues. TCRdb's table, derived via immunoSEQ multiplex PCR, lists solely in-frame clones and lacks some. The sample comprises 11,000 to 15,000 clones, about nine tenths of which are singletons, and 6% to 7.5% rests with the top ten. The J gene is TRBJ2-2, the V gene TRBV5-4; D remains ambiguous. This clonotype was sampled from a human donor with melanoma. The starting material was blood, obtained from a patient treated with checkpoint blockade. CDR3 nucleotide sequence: TGTGCCAGCAGCGGGAACCCCACCGGGGAGCTGTTTTTT. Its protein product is CASSGNPTGELFF.